Listed below are T cell receptor beta chains from one sample, sequenced in a study of human T cells and chemical hapten exposure. TCRdb analysed the RACE reads with MiXCR anew, one entry per CDR3 protein. The data hold about 190,000 distinct CDR3 sequences, with about 22% observed a single time. The material was whole blood, obtained in connection with sensitization to the hapten diphenylcyclopropenone (DPC). These TCRs come from a middle-aged woman with alopecia areata. Some clones in this sample may be carry-over from other donors' samples. Both conserved end residues are part of each CDR3. D genes are given only for firm matches. The listing skips clone size in some rows; elsewhere it reads once, few, many or a size class.

j_gene,d_gene,v_gene,abundance,CDR3aa,CDR3nt
TRBJ1-2,TRBD1,TRBV28,NA,CASSEGQEHGYTF,TGTGCCAGCAGTGAAGGACAGGAACATGGCTACACCTTC
TRBJ2-1,TRBD2,TRBV20-1,NA,CSAPAPSGAYNEQFF,TGCAGTGCCCCGGCACCTAGCGGCGCCTACAATGAGCAGTTCTTC
TRBJ2-7,NA,TRBV7-9,many,CASSRRGYEQYF,TGTGCCAGCAGCCGCCGGGGGTACGAGCAGTACTTC
TRBJ2-7,NA,TRBV28,NA,CASTRLGEQYF,TGTGCCAGCACCCGACTAGGCGAGCAGTACTTC
TRBJ2-7,TRBD1,TRBV20-1,NA,CSAATGGYEQYF,TGCAGTGCTGCTACAGGGGGCTACGAGCAGTACTTC
TRBJ2-1,NA,TRBV21-1,NA,CASSKRLAGGAYNEQFF,TGTGCCAGCAGCAAAAGGCTCGCGGGAGGGGCTTACAATGAGCAGTTCTTC
TRBJ2-2,NA,TRBV4-3,NA,CASSRTSNTGELFF,TGCGCCAGCAGCCGGACATCGAACACCGGGGAGCTGTTTTTT
TRBJ1-6,NA,TRBV9,NA,CASSVGGQSSYNSPLHF,TGTGCCAGCAGCGTCGGCGGTCAGAGCTCCTATAATTCACCCCTCCACTTT
TRBJ2-7,TRBD2,TRBV27,few,CASSSPRLAGVYEQYF,TGTGCCAGCAGTTCCCCCCGACTAGCGGGAGTCTACGAGCAGTACTTC
TRBJ2-3,NA,TRBV6-1,NA,CASRGGGSRDTQYF,TGTGCCAGCAGGGGGGGCGGGAGTAGAGATACGCAGTATTTT